This T cell receptor beta chain was observed in a study of T cells in Graves' hyperthyroidism and ophthalmopathy (dated by TCRdb to the late 2010s). For the wider study: Peripheral blood was collected at initial diagnosis, before any treatment. To identify distinguishing TCR V-J signatures, a discovery cohort of 90 to 100 patients was used, comprising 40 to 45 with Graves' ophthalmopathy and around 57 with stable Graves' hyperthyroidism. Whether ophthalmopathy could be predicted prospectively was tested in an independent validation cohort made up of under 20 hyperthyroidism patients plus 17 patients who later progressed to ophthalmopathy. The approximately 90 discovery patients were randomly split 7:3 into training and test sets. Thyroid tissue and blood T-cell repertoires from about six Graves' hyperthyroidism patients were also compared in the study. Once sampling was done, hyperthyroidism patients were given methimazole at a starting dose of 30 mg daily, whereas ophthalmopathy patients were given high-dose intravenous methylprednisolone. The paper reports TCR Vbeta CDR3 sequencing of some 140 peripheral blood samples: over 40 ophthalmopathy, under 80 hyperthyroidism and around 17 progressor patients.

Here is what the overall study found, with its caveats: A 13 V-J signature model separated ophthalmopathy from stable hyperthyroidism, with around 91% sensitivity and 81.08% specificity in cross-validation and 80%/75% in testing. In validation, the model predicted progression to ophthalmopathy with around 71% sensitivity and roughly 75% specificity, a median of around 6.6 months before onset. Most expanded thyroid clonotypes (frequency above 0.001) were also detected in blood, suggesting blood repertoires may reflect thyroid immune responses. Sample size was not statistically predetermined, and investigators were not blinded to group allocation.

Amplification of TCR beta CDR3 regions was carried out from RNA transcripts. A first-round RT-PCR of the TCR CDR3 used the HTBI primer set with the Qiagen OneStep RT-PCR kit. Libraries were constructed in a second round of multiplex PCR, after which size selection and purification were carried out. Paired-end sequencing of the libraries was performed with 100 bp reads on an Illumina HiSeq2000. Concerning the study's data processing: SOAPnuke was used to process the raw data, with reads discarded if the reads contained adapters or uncalled bases, had a mean Phred below 15, or lacked an exact constant-primer or identifier match. High-quality paired reads were merged using COPE v1.2.5, and each unique nucleotide sequence was defined as a clonotype. MiTCR v1.1 was used to align the clonotypes against IMGT TRBV, TRBD and TRBJ reference segments. The analysis was restricted to V-J combinations with a frequency above 0.0001, which together covered 99.2% of the repertoires. A TCS score was defined as the ratio of F50 (clonal expansion) to E x V (chaos), with BLOSUM62-based TCRdist applied between CDR3 peptides within each V-J. Welch's t-statistics and random forest reduced around 510 V-J features to 10 to 15, which were used in a naive Bayes classifier (R e1071). The public reads were run again by TCRdb, first through fastp at Q25 and then through MiXCR, and only productive beta chains were kept. Here each entry gathers all rows of one CDR3 protein and keeps the most common genes and DNA. TCRdb's processing, not the authors', yielded these V and J calls. Counted in this sample were over 450,000 distinct CDR3 sequences; roughly 18% of them appeared once. 15% to 20% of the sample rests with the top ten.

Ophthalmopathy patients had moderately to severely active disease, with a Clinical Activity Score of 3 or more, a NOSPECS grade of 4 or more, and a disease duration of less than 3 months. Patients with uncontrolled infections, other autoimmune diseases, pregnancy or lactation were excluded. Diagnoses relied on clinical symptoms, serum thyroxine and TRAb, thyroid ultrasound and orbital computed tomography. PBMCs were separated from roughly 10 ml of fresh peripheral blood using Ficoll-Paque density gradient centrifugation. Trizol reagent was used to extract total RNA, and RNA quality was then checked on an Agilent 2100 Bioanalyzer. There are a few counts of this clonotype. The antigen it recognizes is unknown. No much larger clonotype is one base removed from it; base qualities were not supplied. The material sequenced was blood. This sequence was found in a woman aged 18-29 years with Graves' ophthalmopathy.

The CDR3 reads as follows: CASSQDGAGQGFTDTQYF. The nucleotide sequence is given as TGCGCCAGCAGCCAAGATGGCGCAGGACAGGGCTTCACAGATACGCAGTATTTT. Rearrangement joined TRBV4-1 to TRBJ2-3; 8 junctional bases match TRBD1. From the germline V gene, CDR1 is MGHRA and CDR2 is YSYEKL. Germline trimming amounts to 0 bases on V and 2 bases on J, with 10 as the count of junction bases outside the gene matches. The CDR3 holds 18 amino acids from the cysteine to the phenylalanine. CDR3 DNA only is kept here, 54 bases in frame from base 1.